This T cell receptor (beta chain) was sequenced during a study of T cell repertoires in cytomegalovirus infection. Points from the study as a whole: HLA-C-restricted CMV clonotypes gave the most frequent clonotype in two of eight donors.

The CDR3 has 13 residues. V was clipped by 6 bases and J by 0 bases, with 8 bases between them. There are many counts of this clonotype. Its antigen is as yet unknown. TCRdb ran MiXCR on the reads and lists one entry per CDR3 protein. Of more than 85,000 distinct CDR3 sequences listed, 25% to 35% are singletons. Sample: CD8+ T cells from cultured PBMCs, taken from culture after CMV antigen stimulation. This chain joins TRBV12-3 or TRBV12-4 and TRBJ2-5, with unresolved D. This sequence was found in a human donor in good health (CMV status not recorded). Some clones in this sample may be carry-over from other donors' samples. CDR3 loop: CASSPVNQETQYF. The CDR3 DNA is TGTGCCAGCAGCCCAGTGAACCAAGAGACCCAGTACTTC.